The next 21 T cell receptor beta chains were all read from a single sample in a study of cytomegalovirus exposure and HLA in healthy donors. The PCR ran on 60 Vbeta and 13 Jbeta primers. The assay was immunoSEQ multiplex PCR, and TCRdb's table has in-frame clones only and misses some. The profile shows about 170,000 clones, under 80% of them singletons. Specimen: PBMCs. These receptor sequences come from a man aged 40-49 years in good health and CMV-seronegative.

V gene TRBV7-9 combines with J gene TRBJ1-1; the D is unclear. In germline, CDR1 is SEHNR, CDR2 FQNEAQ (reference sequence). There are 15 residues in the CDR3. V lost 1 base to trimming and J lost 10 bases, with 19 bases between them. CDR3 in DNA: TGTGCCAGCAGCTTAGGACCGAGCCTCCCCCGAGGAGCTTTCTTT. It yields the protein CASSLGPSLPRGAFF.

This clone was seen a few times. This rearrangement joins TRBV6-5 to TRBJ2-2; no definite D call. V gave up 6 bases and J gave up 7 bases, with 6 bases separating them. Germline lookup yields CDR1 MNHEY and CDR2 SVGAGI. The length of the CDR3 is 11 residues. The CDR3 DNA reads TGTGCCAGCAGAGCGATCGGGGAGCTGTTTTTT. Protein: CASRAIGELFF.

Concerning this clone itself: Other DNA sequences in this specimen translate into the identical CDR3. The rearrangement links TRBV5-1 to TRBJ1-1, with D tentatively TRBD1 (5 bases). The ends were cut back, 1 base at V and 1 base at J, with 8 bases in the middle. Germline V CDR1 and CDR2: SGHRS, YFSETQ. The CDR3 covers 14 residues. The CDR3 DNA sequence: TGCGCCAGCAGCTTGTTGGGGGGGAACACTGAAGCTTTCTTT. Residues: CASSLLGGNTEAFF.

The rearrangement uses TRBV19 and TRBJ1-4, with 7 bases aligning to TRBD1. From germline, CDR1 is LNHDA and CDR2 SQIVND (reference sequence). This CDR3 has 15 residues. V trimming: 6 bases; J trimming: 3 bases; junction bases outside the gene matches: 7. As DNA, the CDR3 is TGTGCCAGTAGGACCACAGGGGCAGCTAATGAAAAACTGTTTTTT. Its protein product is CASRTTGAANEKLFF.

This clone appeared a few times. The chain combines TRBV4-1 with TRBJ1-1; D possibly corresponds to TRBD1 (5 bases). V gave up 0 bases and J gave up 0 bases, with 11 bases separating them. The CDR3 is made up of 16 amino acids. In germline, CDR1 is MGHRA, CDR2 YSYEKL. The CDR3 sequence: CASSQDPRQMNTEAFF. The CDR3, as DNA: TGCGCCAGCAGCCAAGATCCCCGACAGATGAACACTGAAGCTTTCTTT.

The chain is built from TRBV6-1 and TRBJ2-5; perhaps TRBD2 as D (5 bases). The CDR3 has 15 residues. CDR1 and CDR2 (germline): MNHNS, SASEGT. V was clipped by 0 bases and J by 5 bases, with 13 bases between them. The DNA for the CDR3 is TGTGCCAGCAGTGAAGCGTTGGGAGTGAGGGAGACCCAGTACTTC. Its protein product is CASSEALGVRETQYF.

The rearrangement uses TRBV7-9 and TRBJ2-5; maybe TRBD2 (5 bases). The V gene's germline CDR1 is SEHNR and CDR2 FQNEAQ (reference sequence). The V gene lost 3 bases and the J gene lost 1 base, with 12 bases spanning the gap. The CDR3 spans 15 residues. In DNA form, the CDR3 reads TGTGCCAGCAGCTTGGCAGGAGGTCGCCAAGAGACCCAGTACTTC. Translating gives CASSLAGGRQETQYF. The full variable domain, in which reference TRBV7-9 and TRBJ2-5 provide the parts outside the CDR3, is DTGVSQNPRHKITKRGQNVTFRCDPISEHNRLYWYRQTLGQGPEFLTYFQNEAQLEKSRLLSDRFSAERPKGSFSTLEIQRTEQGDSAMYLCASSLAGGRQETQYFGPGTRLLVL.

The chain uses TRBV5-1 and TRBJ1-1; D unclear. The CDR3 spans 14 residues. Per the germline V gene, CDR1 is SGHRS and CDR2 is YFSETQ. V gave up 0 bases and J gave up 6 bases, with 12 bases separating them. CDR3 DNA: TGCGCCAGCAGCTTGGCAGGCGCAGGTGCTGAAGCTTTCTTT. Translating gives CASSLAGAGAEAFF.

In this sample, this clone turned up a few times. The rearrangement uses TRBV7-8 and TRBJ2-7; TRBD2 matches at 11 bases. Trimming cost V 0 bases and J 4 bases; bases outside gene matches: 2. The CDR3 length is 15 residues. Germline values: CDR1 SGHVS, CDR2 FQNEAQ. The CDR3 region is CASSLAASGRYEQYF. In DNA form, the CDR3 reads TGTGCCAGCAGCTTAGCGGCTAGCGGGAGGTACGAGCAGTACTTC.

This chain joins TRBV6-1 and TRBJ1-5; weak D call: TRBD1 (5 bases). The CDR3 consists of 15 residues. Per the germline V gene, CDR1 is MNHNS and CDR2 is SASEGT. V was clipped by 10 bases and J by 0 bases, with 16 bases between them. The DNA for the CDR3 is TGTGCCATTTCTCGACAGCCTTATAGCAATCAGCCCCAGCATTTT. This encodes CAISRQPYSNQPQHF.

As DNA, the CDR3 is TGTGCCAGTAGTCCCACCCGGGGACAGGGGTCCTACGAGCAGTACTTC. Translating it yields CASSPTRGQGSYEQYF. V is TRBV19 and J is TRBJ2-7; TRBD1 matches at 10 bases. This CDR3 is built from 16 residues. The V segment lost 5 bases and the J segment 1 base; nucleotides outside the gene matches: 8. In germline, CDR1 is LNHDA, CDR2 SQIVND (reference sequence).

This clone was recorded only once. V usage is TRBV6-5 and J usage is TRBJ1-1; TRBD1 might be the D (6 bases). The V gene's germline CDR1 is MNHEY and CDR2 SVGAGI. The CDR3 extends over 16 amino acids. V gave up 4 bases and J gave up 3 bases, with 18 bases separating them. The CDR3, as DNA: TGTGCCAGCAGTTTAACCACAGGGACATGGGACACTGAAGCTTTCTTT. Translated: CASSLTTGTWDTEAFF.

The sample holds a few counts of this clone. The V call is TRBV29-1, the J call TRBJ2-2, with 9 bases identical to TRBD1. Trimming at V came to 4 bases and at J to 7 bases, leaving 1 base not matched to a gene. The CDR3 covers 12 residues. CDR1 SQVTM and CDR2 ANQGSEA come from the germline V gene. CDR3 sequence reads: CSVGQGVGELFF. CDR3 nucleotide sequence: TGCAGCGTTGGACAGGGGGTCGGGGAGCTGTTTTTT.

CDR3 amino acids: CASSLSGRLYNEQFF. CDR3 sequence (DNA): TGTGCCAGCAGCCTTAGCGGGAGGCTCTACAATGAGCAGTTCTTC. The V call is TRBV9, the J call TRBJ2-1, with TRBD2 identical over 10 bases. Germline loops: CDR1 SGDLS, CDR2 YYNGEE. The V gene end was trimmed by 4 bases and the J gene end by 3 bases; junction bases not matched to a gene: 4. The CDR3 contains 15 residues.

The V call is TRBV29-1, the J call TRBJ2-7; D not resolved. Germline V gives CDR1 SQVTM, CDR2 ANQGSEA. V lost 4 bases to trimming and J lost 1 base, with 11 bases between them. This CDR3 region has 13 residues. The CDR3 bases are TGCAGCGTTGCGAACAGTGGGTCCTACGAGCAGTACTTC. This translates into CSVANSGSYEQYF.

The DNA of the CDR3 is TGCAGCGTTCGGAGCTCCTACGAGCAGTACTTC. Its translation is CSVRSSYEQYF. The rearrangement joins TRBV29-1 to TRBJ2-5; D not certain. The J call may be wrong; the DNA end is better matched by TRBJ2-7. Per germline, CDR1 SQVTM and CDR2 ANQGSEA. CDR3 size: 11 residues.

The chain uses TRBV18 and TRBJ1-2, with TRBD1 matching over 8 bases. Germline trimming cut 3 bases from V and 8 bases from J; bases unmatched to any gene: 8. CDR1 is KGHSH, CDR2 LQKENI, per germline. The CDR3 covers 14 residues. The CDR3 reads CASSPDREGRGYTF. CDR3 nucleotides: TGTGCCAGCTCACCGGACAGGGAAGGTCGGGGCTACACCTTC.

In its sample, this clone was seen a few times. This chain joins TRBV7-2 and TRBJ2-7; possible D gene TRBD2, 5 bases. V was trimmed by 0 bases and J by 7 bases, leaving 7 bases between them. The germline gives CDR1 SGHTA, CDR2 FQGNSA. The CDR3 is 12 amino acids. CDR3: CASSLAQREQYF. CDR3 bases: TGTGCCAGCAGCTTAGCCCAGCGGGAGCAGTACTTC. The full variable domain, rest sourced from reference TRBV7-2 and TRBJ2-7, is GAGVSQSPSNKVTEKGKDVELRCDPISGHTALYWYRQSLGQGLEFLIYFQGNSAPDKSGLPSDRFSAERTGGSVSTLTIQRTQQEDSAVYLCASSLAQREQYFGPGTRLTVT.

This clone was detected only once. V and J are TRBV19 and TRBJ1-5, with a weak D call TRBD1 (5 bases). The CDR3 length is 15 residues. Germline V gene sequence: CDR1 LNHDA, CDR2 SQIVND (reference sequence). The V end was cut by 5 bases, the J end by 3 bases, with 14 bases between. Here the CDR3 DNA reads TGTGCCAGTAGTCAAATGACAGCCCCCAATCAGCCCCAGCATTTT. The encoded protein is CASSQMTAPNQPQHF. Full variable domain (rest looked up from reference TRBV19 and TRBJ1-5): DGGITQSPKYLFRKEGQNVTLSCEQNLNHDAMYWYRQDPGQGLRLIYYSQIVNDFQKGDIAEGYSVSREKKESFPLTVTSAQKNPTAFYLCASSQMTAPNQPQHFGDGTRLSIL.

A single count supports this clone. The rearrangement links TRBV18 to TRBJ2-2; perhaps TRBD1 as D (5 bases). V lost 0 bases and J lost 3, with 8 bases in between. The CDR3 is 15 residues long. Germline assignment: CDR1 KGHSH and CDR2 LQKENI. The CDR3 reads CASSPPQGDTGELFF. The CDR3 DNA reads TGTGCCAGCTCACCACCTCAGGGCGACACCGGGGAGCTGTTTTTT.

The V and J genes are TRBV7-3 and TRBJ2-2; D is uncertain. The CDR3 length is 14 residues. V was shortened by 3 bases and J by 3 bases, with 8 bases between the two germline ends. The V gene's germline CDR1 is SGHTA and CDR2 FQGTGA. CDR3 sequence (DNA): TGTGCCAGCAGCTTTTCTCGGGACACCGGGGAGCTGTTTTTT. Translating gives CASSFSRDTGELFF.